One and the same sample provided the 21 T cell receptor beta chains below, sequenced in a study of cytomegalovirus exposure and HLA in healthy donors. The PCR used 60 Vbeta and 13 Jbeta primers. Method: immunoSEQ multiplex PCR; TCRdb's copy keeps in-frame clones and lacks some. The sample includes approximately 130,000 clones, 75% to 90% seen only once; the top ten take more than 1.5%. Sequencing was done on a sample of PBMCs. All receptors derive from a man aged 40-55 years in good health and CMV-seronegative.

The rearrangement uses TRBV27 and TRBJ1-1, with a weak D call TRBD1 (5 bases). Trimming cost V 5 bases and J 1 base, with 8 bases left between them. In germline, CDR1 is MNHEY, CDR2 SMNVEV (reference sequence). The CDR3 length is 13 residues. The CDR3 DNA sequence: TGTGCCAGCAGTCCGGGGGGGAACACTGAAGCTTTCTTT. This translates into CASSPGGNTEAFF.

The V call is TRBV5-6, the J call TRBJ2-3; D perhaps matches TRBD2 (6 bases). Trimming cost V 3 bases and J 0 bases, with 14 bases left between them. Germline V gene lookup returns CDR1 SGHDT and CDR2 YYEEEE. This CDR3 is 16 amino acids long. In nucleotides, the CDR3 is TGTGCCAGCAGCTCGGATTCCGGGGGAAGCACAGATACGCAGTATTTT. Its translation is CASSSDSGGSTDTQYF.

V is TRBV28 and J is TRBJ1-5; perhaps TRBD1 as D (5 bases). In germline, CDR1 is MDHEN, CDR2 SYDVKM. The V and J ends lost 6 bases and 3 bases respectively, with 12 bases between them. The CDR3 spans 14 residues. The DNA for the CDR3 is TGTGCCAGCAGCAAGAGACAGTTCAATCAGCCCCAGCATTTT. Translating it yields CASSKRQFNQPQHF.

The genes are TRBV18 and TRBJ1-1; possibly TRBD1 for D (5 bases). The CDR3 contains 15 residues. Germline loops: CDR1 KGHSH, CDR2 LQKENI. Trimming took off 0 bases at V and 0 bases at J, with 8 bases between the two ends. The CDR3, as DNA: TGTGCCAGCTCACCACCGGACACCATGAACACTGAAGCTTTCTTT. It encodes CASSPPDTMNTEAFF. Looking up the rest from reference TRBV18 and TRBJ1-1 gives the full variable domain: NAGVMQNPRHLVRRRGQEARLRCSPMKGHSHVYWYRQLPEEGLKFMVYLQKENIIDESGMPKERFSAEFPKEGPSILRIQQVVRGDSAAYFCASSPPDTMNTEAFFGQGTRLTVV.

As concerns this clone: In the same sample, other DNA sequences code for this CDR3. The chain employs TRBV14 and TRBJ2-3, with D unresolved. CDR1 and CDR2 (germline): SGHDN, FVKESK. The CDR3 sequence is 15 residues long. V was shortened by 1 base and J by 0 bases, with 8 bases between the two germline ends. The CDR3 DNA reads TGTGCCAGCAGCCAAGGCGCGCGCAGCACAGATACGCAGTATTTT. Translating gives CASSQGARSTDTQYF.

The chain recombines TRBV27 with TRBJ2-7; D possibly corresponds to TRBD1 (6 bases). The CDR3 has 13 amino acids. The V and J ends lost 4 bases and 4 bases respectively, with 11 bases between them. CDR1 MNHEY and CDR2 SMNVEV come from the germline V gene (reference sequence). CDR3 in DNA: TGTGCCAGCAGTTCACGCAGGGGATACGAGCAGTACTTC. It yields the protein CASSSRRGYEQYF.

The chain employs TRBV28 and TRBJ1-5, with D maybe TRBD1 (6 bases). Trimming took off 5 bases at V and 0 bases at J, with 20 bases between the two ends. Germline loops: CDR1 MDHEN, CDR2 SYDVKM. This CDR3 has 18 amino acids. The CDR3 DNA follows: TGTGCCAGCAGTGCCCTAGGAGGGGGGGAATTTAGCAATCAGCCCCAGCATTTT. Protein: CASSALGGGEFSNQPQHF.

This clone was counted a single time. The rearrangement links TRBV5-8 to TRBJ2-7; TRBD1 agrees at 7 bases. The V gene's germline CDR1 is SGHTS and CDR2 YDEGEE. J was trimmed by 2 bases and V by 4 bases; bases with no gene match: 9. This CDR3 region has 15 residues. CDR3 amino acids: CASSQRQGVTYEQYF. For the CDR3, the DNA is TGTGCCAGCAGCCAGAGACAGGGAGTAACCTACGAGCAGTACTTC.

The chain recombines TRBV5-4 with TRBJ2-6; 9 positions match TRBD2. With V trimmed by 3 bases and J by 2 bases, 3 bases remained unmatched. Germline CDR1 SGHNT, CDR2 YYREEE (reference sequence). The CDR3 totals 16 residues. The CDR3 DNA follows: TGTGCCAGCAGCTGGGGACTAGCTGCTGGGGCCAACGTCCTGACTTTC. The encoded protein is CASSWGLAAGANVLTF.

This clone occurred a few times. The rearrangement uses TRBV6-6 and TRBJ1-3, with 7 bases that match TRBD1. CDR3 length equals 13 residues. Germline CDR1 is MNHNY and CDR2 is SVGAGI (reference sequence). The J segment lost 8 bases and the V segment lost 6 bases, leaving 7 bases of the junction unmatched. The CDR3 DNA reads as TGTGCCAGCAGGACAGGGTTAAGGGACACCATATATTTT. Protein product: CASRTGLRDTIYF.

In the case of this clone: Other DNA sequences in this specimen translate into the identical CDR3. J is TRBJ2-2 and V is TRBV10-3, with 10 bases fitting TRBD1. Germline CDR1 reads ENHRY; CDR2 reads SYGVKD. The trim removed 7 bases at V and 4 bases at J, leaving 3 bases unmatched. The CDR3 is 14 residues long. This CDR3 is CAITGQGGTGELFF. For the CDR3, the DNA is TGTGCCATCACTGGACAGGGGGGCACCGGGGAGCTGTTTTTT.

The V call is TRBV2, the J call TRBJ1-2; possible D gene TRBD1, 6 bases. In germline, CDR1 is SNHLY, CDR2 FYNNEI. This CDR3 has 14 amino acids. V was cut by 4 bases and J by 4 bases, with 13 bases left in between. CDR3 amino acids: CASSAGDTTYGYTF. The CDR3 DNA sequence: TGTGCCAGCAGTGCAGGGGACACCACCTATGGCTACACCTTC.

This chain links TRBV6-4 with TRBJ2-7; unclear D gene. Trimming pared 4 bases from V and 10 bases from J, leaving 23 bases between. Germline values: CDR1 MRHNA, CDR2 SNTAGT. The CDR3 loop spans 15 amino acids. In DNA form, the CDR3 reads TGTGCCAGCAGTGTCCCGGGTCGTAGACGCAACGCCCAGTACTTC. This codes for CASSVPGRRRNAQYF.

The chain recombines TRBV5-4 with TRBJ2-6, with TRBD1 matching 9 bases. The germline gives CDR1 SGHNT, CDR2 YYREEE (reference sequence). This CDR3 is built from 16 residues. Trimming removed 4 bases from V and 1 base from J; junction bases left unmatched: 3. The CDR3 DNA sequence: TGTGCCAGCAGCCAACAGGGGGCGTCTGGGGCCAACGTCCTGACTTTC. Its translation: CASSQQGASGANVLTF.

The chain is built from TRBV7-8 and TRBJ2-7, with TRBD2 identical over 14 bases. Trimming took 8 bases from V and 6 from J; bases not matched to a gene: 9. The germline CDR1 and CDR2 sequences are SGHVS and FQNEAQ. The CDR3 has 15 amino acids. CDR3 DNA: TGTGCCAGCGGATCCGGGACTAGCGGGAGTCGCGAGCAGTACTTC. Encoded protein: CASGSGTSGSREQYF.

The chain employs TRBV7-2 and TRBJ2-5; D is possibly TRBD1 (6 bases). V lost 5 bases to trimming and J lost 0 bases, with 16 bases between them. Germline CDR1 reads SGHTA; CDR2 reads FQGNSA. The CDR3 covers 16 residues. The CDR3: CASSPRLGQNQETQYF. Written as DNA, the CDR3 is TGTGCCAGCAGCCCCCGTCTCGGACAGAACCAAGAGACCCAGTACTTC.

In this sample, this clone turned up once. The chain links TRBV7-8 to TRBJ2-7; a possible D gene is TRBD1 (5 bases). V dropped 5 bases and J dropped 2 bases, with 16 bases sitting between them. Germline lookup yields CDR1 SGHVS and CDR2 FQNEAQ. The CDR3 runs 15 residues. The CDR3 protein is CASSTDSETTYEQYF. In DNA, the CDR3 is TGTGCCAGCAGCACTGACAGTGAAACTACCTACGAGCAGTACTTC.

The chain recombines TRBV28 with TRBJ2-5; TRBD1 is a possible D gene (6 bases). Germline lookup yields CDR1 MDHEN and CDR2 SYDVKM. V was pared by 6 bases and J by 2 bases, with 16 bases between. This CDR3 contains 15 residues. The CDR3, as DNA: TGTGCCAGCAGGGGGCAGGGGCTATGGCAAGAGACCCAGTACTTC. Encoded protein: CASRGQGLWQETQYF. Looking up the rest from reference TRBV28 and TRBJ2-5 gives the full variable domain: DVKVTQSSRYLVKRTGEKVFLECVQDMDHENMFWYRQDPGLGLRLIYFSYDVKMKEKGDIPEGYSVSREKKERFSLILESASTNQTSMYLCASRGQGLWQETQYFGPGTRLLVL.

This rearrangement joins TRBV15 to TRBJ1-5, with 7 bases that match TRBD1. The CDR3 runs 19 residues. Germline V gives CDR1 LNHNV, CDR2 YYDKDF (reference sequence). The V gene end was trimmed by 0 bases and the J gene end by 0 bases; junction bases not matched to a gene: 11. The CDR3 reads CATSRESGTVLYSNQPQHF. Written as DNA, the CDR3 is TGTGCCACCAGCAGAGAATCCGGGACAGTACTTTATAGCAATCAGCCCCAGCATTTT.

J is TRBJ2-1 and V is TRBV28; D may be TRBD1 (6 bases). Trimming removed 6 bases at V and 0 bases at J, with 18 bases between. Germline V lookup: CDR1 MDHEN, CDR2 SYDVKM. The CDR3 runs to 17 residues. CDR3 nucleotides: TGTGCCAGCAGAGCTACCACAGGGACCCTCTCCTACAATGAGCAGTTCTTC. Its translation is CASRATTGTLSYNEQFF. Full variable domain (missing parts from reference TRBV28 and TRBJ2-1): DVKVTQSSRYLVKRTGEKVFLECVQDMDHENMFWYRQDPGLGLRLIYFSYDVKMKEKGDIPEGYSVSREKKERFSLILESASTNQTSMYLCASRATTGTLSYNEQFFGPGTRLTVL.

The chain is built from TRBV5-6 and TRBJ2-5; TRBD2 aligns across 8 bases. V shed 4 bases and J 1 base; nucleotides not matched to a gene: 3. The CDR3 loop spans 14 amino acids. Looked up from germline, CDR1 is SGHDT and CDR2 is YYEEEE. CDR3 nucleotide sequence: TGTGCCAGCAGCGCTAGCGGGTTCCAAGAGACCCAGTACTTC. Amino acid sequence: CASSASGFQETQYF.